This TCR beta chain was sequenced in a study of blood T cell repertoires in COVID-19. Whole-study context: Sample material is recorded as cDNA or gDNA derived from T cells, B-cell-depleted T cells, or PBMCs.

Cohort 3 recovered donors had two negative PCRs, clearance, or symptom resolution. Measured with immunoSEQ multiplex PCR; TCRdb has only the in-frame clones, and not every one. Of roughly 68,000 clones detected, more than 75% appear once; the ten largest clones hold about a tenth. The germline V gene encodes CDR1 LNHDA and CDR2 SQIVND (reference sequence). Trimming cost V 6 bases and J 7 bases; bases outside gene matches: 9. This CDR3 has 14 residues. Sequenced input: PBMCs or T cells enriched from blood (not recorded which). The sequence came from a woman between 40 and 50 years old who had recovered from COVID-19. The V call is TRBV19, the J call TRBJ1-2, with 9 positions matching TRBD1. CDR3 sequence (DNA): TGTGCCAGTAGACACCAAGGGACAGGGTTTGGCTACACCTTC. Translation gives CASRHQGTGFGYTF.